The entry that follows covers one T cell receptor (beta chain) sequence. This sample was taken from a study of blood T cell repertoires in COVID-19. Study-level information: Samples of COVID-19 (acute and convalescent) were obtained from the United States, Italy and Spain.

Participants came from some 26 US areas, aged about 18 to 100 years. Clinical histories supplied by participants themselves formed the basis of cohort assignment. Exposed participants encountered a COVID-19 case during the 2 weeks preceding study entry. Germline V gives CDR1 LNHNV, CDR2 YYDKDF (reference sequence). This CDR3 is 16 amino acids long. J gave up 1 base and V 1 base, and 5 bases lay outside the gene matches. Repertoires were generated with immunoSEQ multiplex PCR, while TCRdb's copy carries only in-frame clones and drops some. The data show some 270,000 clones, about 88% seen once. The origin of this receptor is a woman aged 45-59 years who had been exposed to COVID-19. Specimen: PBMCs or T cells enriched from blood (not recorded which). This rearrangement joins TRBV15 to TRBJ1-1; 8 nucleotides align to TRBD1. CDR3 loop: CATSRGGTGENTEAFF. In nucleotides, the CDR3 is TGTGCCACCAGCAGAGGGGGGACAGGAGAGAACACTGAAGCTTTCTTT.